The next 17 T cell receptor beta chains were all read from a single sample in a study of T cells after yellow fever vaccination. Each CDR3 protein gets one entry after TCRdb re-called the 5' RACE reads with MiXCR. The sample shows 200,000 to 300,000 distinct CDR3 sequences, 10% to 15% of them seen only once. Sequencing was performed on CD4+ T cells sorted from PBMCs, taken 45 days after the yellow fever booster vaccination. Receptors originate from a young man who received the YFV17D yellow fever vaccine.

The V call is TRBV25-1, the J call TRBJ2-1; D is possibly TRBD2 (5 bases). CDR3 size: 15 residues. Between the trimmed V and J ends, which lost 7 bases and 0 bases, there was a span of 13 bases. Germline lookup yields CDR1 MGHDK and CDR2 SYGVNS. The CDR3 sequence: CASTLGGYSYNEQFF. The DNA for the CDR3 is TGTGCCAGCACTCTCGGAGGTTACTCCTACAATGAGCAGTTCTTC.

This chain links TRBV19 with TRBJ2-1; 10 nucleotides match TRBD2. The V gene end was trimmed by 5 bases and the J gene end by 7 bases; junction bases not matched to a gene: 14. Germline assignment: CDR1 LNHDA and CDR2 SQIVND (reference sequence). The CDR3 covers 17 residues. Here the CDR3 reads CASSATPSSGSKNEQFF. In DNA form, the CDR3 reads TGTGCCAGTAGTGCCACCCCATCTAGCGGGAGCAAGAATGAGCAGTTCTTC.

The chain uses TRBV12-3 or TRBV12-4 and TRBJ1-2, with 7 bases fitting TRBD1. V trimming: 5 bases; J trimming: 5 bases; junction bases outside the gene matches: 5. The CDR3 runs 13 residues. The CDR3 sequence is CASSPDRQYGYTF. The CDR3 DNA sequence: TGTGCCAGCAGTCCGGACAGGCAATATGGCTACACCTTC.

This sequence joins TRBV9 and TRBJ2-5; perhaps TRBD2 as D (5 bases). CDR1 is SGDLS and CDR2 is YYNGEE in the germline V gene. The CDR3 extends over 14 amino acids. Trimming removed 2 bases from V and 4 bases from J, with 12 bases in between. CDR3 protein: CASSVGPSGETQYF. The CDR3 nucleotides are TGTGCCAGCAGCGTTGGGCCCAGCGGAGAGACCCAGTACTTC.

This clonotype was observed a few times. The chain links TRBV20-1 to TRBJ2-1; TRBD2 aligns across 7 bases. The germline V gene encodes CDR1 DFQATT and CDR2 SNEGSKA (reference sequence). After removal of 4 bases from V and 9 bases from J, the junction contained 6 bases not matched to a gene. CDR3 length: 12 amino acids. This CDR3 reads CSANREAGEQFF. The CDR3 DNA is TGCAGTGCTAACCGGGAGGCAGGTGAGCAGTTCTTC.

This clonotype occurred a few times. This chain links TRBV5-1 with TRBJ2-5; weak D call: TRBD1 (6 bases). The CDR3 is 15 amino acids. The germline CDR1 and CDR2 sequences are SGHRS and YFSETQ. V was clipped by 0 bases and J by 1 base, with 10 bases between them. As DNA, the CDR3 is TGCGCCAGCAGCTTGGCCTCGACAGGCCAAGAGACCCAGTACTTC. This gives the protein CASSLASTGQETQYF. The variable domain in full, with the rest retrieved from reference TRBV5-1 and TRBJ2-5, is KAGVTQTPRYLIKTRGQQVTLSCSPISGHRSVSWYQQTPGQGLQFLFEYFSETQRNKGNFPGRFSGRQFSNSRSEMNVSTLELGDSALYLCASSLASTGQETQYFGPGTRLLVL.

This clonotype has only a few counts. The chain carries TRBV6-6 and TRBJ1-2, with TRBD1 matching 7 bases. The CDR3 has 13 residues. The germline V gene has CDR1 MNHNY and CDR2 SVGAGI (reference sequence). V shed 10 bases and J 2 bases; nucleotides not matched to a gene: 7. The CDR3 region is CATYQQGNYGYTF. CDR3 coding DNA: TGTGCCACCTACCAACAGGGGAACTATGGCTACACCTTC.

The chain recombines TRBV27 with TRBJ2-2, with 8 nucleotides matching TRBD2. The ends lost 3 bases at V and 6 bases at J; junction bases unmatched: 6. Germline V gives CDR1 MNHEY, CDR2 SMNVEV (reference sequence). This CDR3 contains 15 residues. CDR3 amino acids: CASSFYSGSSGELFF. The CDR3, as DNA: TGTGCCAGCAGTTTTTACAGCGGGAGCTCCGGGGAGCTGTTTTTT.

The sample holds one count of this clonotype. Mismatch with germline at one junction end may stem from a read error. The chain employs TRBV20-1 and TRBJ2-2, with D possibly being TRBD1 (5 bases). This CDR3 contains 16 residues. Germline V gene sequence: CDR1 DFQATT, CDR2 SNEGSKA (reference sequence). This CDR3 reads CCARGYRNKNTGELFF. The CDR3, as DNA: TGCTGTGCTAGGGGCTACCGCAATAAGAACACCGGGGAGCTGTTTTTT.

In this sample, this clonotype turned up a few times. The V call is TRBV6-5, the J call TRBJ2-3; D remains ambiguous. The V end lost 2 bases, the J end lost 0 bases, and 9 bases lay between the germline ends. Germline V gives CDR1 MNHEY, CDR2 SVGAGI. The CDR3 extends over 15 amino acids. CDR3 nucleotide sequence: TGTGCCAGCAGTTACGACGATTGGAGCACAGATACGCAGTATTTT. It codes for CASSYDDWSTDTQYF.

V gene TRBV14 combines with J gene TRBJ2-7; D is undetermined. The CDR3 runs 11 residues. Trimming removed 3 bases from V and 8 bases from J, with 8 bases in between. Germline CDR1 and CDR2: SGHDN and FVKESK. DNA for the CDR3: TGTGCCAGCAGCCACGGCGAGAAGCAGTACTTC. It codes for CASSHGEKQYF.

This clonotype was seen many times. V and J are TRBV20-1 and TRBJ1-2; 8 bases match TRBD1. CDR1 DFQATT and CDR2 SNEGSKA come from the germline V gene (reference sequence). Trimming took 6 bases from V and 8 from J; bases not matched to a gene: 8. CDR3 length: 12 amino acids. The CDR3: CSAQDRAGGYTF. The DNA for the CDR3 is TGCAGTGCCCAGGACAGGGCGGGCGGCTACACCTTC.

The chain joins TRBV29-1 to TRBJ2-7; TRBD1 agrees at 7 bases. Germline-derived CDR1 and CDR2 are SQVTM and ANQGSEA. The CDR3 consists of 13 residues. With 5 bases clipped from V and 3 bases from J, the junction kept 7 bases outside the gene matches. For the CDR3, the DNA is TGCAGCGTTCTGGACAGGCAAAGCTACGAGCAGTACTTC. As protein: CSVLDRQSYEQYF.

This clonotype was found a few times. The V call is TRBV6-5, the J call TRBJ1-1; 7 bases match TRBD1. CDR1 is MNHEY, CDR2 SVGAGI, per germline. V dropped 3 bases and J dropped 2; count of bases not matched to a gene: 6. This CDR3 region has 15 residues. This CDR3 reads CASSYSGQLNTEAFF. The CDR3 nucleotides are TGTGCCAGCAGTTATTCGGGACAGCTAAACACTGAAGCTTTCTTT.

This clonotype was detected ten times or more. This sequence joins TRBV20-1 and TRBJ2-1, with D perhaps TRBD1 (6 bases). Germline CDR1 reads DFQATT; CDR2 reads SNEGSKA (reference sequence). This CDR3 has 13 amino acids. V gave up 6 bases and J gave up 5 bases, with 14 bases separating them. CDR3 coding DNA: TGCAGTGCCGACCGTGACAGGAACAATGAGCAGTTCTTC. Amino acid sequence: CSADRDRNNEQFF.

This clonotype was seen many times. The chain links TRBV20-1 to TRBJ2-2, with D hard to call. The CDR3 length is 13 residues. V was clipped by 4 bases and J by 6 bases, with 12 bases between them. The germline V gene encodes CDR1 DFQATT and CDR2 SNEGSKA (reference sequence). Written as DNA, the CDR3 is TGCAGTGCTAATTCCCTTATGGCCGGGGAGCTGTTTTTT. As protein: CSANSLMAGELFF.

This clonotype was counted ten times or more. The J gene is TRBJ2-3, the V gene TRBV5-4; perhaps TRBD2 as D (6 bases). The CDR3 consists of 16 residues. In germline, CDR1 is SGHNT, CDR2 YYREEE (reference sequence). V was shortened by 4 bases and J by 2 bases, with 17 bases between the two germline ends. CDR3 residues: CASSPGGSGSTDTQYF. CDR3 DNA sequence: TGTGCCAGCAGCCCGGGTGGTAGCGGATCCACAGATACGCAGTATTTT.